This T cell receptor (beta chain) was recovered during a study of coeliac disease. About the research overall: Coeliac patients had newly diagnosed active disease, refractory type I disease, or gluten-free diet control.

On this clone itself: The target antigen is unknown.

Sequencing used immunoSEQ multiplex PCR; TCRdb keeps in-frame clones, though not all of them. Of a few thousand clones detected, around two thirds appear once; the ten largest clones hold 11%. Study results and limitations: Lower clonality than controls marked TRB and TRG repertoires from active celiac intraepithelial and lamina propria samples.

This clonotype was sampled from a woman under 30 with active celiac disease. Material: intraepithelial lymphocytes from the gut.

CDR3 residues: CASSDNRGGTVHEQYF. DNA of the CDR3: TGTGCCAGCAGTGACAACAGGGGGGGGACGGTCCACGAGCAGTACTTC. The chain links TRBV27 to TRBJ2-7; D is possibly TRBD1 (8 bases). With 5 bases removed from V and 5 bases from J, the gap between germline ends came to 22 bases. Germline V gene sequence: CDR1 MNHEY, CDR2 SMNVEV (reference sequence). This CDR3 has 16 residues.